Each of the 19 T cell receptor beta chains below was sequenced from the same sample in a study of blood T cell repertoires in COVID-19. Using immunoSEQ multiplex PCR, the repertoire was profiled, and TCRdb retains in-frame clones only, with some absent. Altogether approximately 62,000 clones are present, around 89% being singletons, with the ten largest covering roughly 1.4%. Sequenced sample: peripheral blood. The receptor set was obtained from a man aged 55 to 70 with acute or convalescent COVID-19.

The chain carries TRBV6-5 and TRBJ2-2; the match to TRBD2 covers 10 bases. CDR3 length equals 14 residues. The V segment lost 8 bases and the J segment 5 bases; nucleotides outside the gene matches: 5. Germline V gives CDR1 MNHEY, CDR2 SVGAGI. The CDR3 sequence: CASGSGRKTGELFF. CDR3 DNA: TGTGCCAGCGGTAGCGGGAGGAAAACCGGGGAGCTGTTTTTT.

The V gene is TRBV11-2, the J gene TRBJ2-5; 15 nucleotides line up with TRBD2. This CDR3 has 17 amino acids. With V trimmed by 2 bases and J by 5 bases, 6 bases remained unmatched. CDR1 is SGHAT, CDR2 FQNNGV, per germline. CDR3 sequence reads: CASSLRTSGRAGETQYF. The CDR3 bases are TGTGCCAGCAGCTTAAGGACTAGCGGGAGGGCCGGGGAGACCCAGTACTTC.

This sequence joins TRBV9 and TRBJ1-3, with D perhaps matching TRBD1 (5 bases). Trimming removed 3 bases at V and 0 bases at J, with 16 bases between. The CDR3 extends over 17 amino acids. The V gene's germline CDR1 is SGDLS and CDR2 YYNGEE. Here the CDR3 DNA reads TGTGCCAGCAGCGCCCAAACGGGGGTGAGCTCTGGAAACACCATATATTTT. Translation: CASSAQTGVSSGNTIYF.

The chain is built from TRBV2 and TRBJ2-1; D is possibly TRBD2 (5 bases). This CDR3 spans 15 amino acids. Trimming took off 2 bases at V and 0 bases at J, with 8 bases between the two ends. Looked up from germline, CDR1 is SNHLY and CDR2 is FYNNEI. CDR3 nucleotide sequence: TGTGCCAGCAGTGAATTAGGGAGCTCCTACAATGAGCAGTTCTTC. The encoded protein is CASSELGSSYNEQFF. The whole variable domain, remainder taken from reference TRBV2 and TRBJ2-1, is EPEVTQTPSHQVTQMGQEVILRCVPISNHLYFYWYRQILGQKVEFLVSFYNNEISEKSEIFDDQFSVERPDGSNFTLKIRSTKLEDSAMYFCASSELGSSYNEQFFGPGTRLTVL.

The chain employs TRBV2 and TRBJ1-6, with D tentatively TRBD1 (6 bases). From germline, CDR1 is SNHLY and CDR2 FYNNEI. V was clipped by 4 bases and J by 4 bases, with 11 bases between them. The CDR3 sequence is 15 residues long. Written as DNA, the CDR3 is TGTGCCAGCAGTGTACAGGGCGGGTATAATTCACCCCTCCACTTT. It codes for CASSVQGGYNSPLHF.

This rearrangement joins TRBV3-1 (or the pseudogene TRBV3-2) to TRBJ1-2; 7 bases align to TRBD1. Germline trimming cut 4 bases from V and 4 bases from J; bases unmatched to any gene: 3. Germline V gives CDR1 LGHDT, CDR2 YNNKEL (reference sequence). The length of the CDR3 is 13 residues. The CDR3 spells CASSPRDSYGYTF. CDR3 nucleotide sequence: TGTGCCAGCAGCCCGCGGGACAGCTATGGCTACACCTTC.

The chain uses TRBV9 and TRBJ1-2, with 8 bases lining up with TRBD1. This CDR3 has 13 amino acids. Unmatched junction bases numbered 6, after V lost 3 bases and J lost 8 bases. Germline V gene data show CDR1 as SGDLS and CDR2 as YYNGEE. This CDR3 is CASSADRGWGYTF. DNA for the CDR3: TGTGCCAGCAGCGCTGACAGGGGATGGGGCTACACCTTC.

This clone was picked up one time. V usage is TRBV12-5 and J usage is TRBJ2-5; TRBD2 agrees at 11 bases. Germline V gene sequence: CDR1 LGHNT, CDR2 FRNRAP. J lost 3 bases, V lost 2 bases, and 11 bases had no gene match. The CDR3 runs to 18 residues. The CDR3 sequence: CASGLSRTSGRWEETQYF. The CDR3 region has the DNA TGTGCTAGTGGTTTGTCACGGACTAGCGGGCGGTGGGAAGAGACCCAGTACTTC. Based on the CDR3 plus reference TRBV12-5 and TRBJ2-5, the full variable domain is DARVTQTPRHKVTEMGQEVTMRCQPILGHNTVFWYRQTMMQGLELLAYFRNRAPLDDSGMPKDRFSAEMPDATLATLKIQPSEPRDSAVYFCASGLSRTSGRWEETQYFGPGTRLLVL.

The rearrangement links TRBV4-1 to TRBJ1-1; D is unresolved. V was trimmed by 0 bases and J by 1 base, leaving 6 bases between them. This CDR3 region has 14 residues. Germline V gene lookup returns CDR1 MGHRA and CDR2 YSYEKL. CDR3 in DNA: TGCGCCAGCAGCCAAGATCCGGGGAACACTGAAGCTTTCTTT. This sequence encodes CASSQDPGNTEAFF.

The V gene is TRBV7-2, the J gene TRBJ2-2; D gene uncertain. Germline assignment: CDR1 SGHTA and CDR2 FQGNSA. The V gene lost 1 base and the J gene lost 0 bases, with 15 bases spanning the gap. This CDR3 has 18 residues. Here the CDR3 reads CASSLDFASSANTGELFF. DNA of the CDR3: TGTGCCAGCAGCTTAGACTTTGCTTCCAGCGCGAACACCGGGGAGCTGTTTTTT.

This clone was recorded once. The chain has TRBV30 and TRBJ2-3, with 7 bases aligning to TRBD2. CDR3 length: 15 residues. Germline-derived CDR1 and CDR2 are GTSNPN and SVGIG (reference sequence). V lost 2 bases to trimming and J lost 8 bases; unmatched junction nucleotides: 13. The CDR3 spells CAWSRGEAPGGTQYF. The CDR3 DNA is TGTGCCTGGAGTAGAGGGGAGGCCCCGGGGGGTACGCAGTATTTT.

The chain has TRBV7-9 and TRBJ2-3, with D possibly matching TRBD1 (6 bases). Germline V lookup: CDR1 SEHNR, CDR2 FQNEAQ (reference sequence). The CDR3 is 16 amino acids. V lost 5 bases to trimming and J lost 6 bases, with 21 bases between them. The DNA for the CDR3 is TGTGCCAGCAGCAACGCACAGGGACCGGTGGCGGATACGCAGTATTTT. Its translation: CASSNAQGPVADTQYF.

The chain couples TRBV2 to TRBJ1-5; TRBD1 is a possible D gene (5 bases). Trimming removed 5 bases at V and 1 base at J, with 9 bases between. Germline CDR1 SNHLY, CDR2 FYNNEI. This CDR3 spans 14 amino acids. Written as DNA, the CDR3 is TGTGCCAGCAGTAGACAGATGAGCAATCAGCCCCAGCATTTT. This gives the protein CASSRQMSNQPQHF.

In nucleotides, the CDR3 is TGTGCCACCAGTGATTCGGACAGGAATGAGCAGTTCTTC. This codes for CATSDSDRNEQFF. The chain uses TRBV24-1 and TRBJ2-1; 7 bases are a match to TRBD1. The CDR3 is made up of 13 amino acids. V was pared by 2 bases and J by 7 bases, with 1 base of the junction left unmatched. Looked up from germline, CDR1 is KGHDR and CDR2 is SFDVKD.

In nucleotides, the CDR3 is TGTGCCATCGCCACGGGACAGGGGACTTATAATTCACCCCTCCACTTT. As protein: CAIATGQGTYNSPLHF. J is TRBJ1-6 and V is TRBV11-2; 10 positions match TRBD1. Losses at the gene ends were 10 bases for V and 4 bases for J; bases not matched to a gene: 10. Germline CDR1 reads SGHAT; CDR2 reads FQNNGV. This CDR3 comprises 16 residues. The variable domain in full, completed from reference TRBV11-2 and TRBJ1-6, reads EAGVAQSPRYKIIEKRQSVAFWCNPISGHATLYWYQQILGQGPKLLIQFQNNGVVDDSQLPKDRFSAERLKGVDSTLKIQPAKLEDSAVYLCAIATGQGTYNSPLHFGNGTRLTVT.

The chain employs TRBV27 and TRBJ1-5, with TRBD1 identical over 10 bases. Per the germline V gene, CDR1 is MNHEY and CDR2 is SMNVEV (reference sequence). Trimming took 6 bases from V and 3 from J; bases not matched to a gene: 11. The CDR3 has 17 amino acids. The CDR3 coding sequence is TGTGCCAGCAGATCCCTCCTGGGACAGGGGTACAATCAGCCCCAGCATTTT. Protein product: CASRSLLGQGYNQPQHF.

CDR3 loop: CASSFRPGQGWTGELFF. For the CDR3, the DNA is TGTGCCAGCAGTTTTAGGCCTGGACAGGGATGGACCGGGGAGCTGTTTTTT. The chain employs TRBV27 and TRBJ2-2, with TRBD1 identical over 8 bases. This CDR3 contains 17 residues. Germline CDR1 is MNHEY and CDR2 is SMNVEV (reference sequence). Germline trimming cut 3 bases from V and 5 bases from J; bases unmatched to any gene: 11.

CDR3 residues: CASNRVQANTEAFF. The DNA of the CDR3 is TGTGCCAGCAATCGCGTCCAGGCGAACACTGAAGCTTTCTTT. J is TRBJ1-1 and V is TRBV2, with D unclear. Germline V gives CDR1 SNHLY, CDR2 FYNNEI. CDR3 length: 14 residues. V was cut by 7 bases and J by 1 base, with 13 bases left in between.

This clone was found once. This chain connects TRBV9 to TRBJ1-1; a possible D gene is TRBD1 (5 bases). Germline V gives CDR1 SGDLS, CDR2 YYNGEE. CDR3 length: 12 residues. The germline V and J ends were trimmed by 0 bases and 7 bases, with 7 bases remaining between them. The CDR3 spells CASSVADSEAFF. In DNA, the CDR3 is TGTGCCAGCAGCGTAGCTGACAGTGAAGCTTTCTTT.